The entry below describes one T cell receptor beta chain. V was cut by 3 bases and J by 4 bases, with 12 bases left in between. The germline CDR1 and CDR2 sequences are SEHNR and FQNEAQ (reference sequence). The length of the CDR3 is 14 residues. These data come from a study of blood T cell repertoires in COVID-19. As for the study in general: COVID-19 samples, acute and convalescent, were from the United States, Italy and Spain. From T cells, B-cell-depleted T cells, or PBMCs came the material, which was cDNA or gDNA.

In the original analysis: Amplification of reference gene primers provided the estimated nucleated cell counts. Sequenced by immunoSEQ multiplex PCR; TCRdb stores in-frame clones only, minus some. The DNA was the basis for D and trimming; V, J and clone size are from that table. Of 250,000 to 350,000 clones listed, about nine tenths were seen once; the top ten hold about 2%. The sequenced material came from peripheral blood. The V gene is TRBV7-9, the J gene TRBJ1-1; D remains ambiguous. The clonotype was recovered from a man younger than 35 with active or convalescent COVID-19. DNA for the CDR3: TGTGCCAGCAGCTTTTCCCTTGGGAGCACTGAAGCTTTCTTT. Translated, it gives CASSFSLGSTEAFF.